The sequence of this TCR beta chain was determined in a study of cytomegalovirus exposure and HLA in healthy donors (dated by TCRdb to about 2017). Looking at the study overall: According to an earlier analysis of 587 of the donors, some 180 million T cells yielded 90 million to 140 million unique TCR beta sequences and approximately 300 Gb of sequence data. About 280 gigabases of sequencing data and about 92 million unique TCR sequences made up an early release that covered 640 HLA-typed donors. Of the 398 genotyped donors, 80% to 90% were placed in the genetic ancestry cluster associated with self-reported Caucasian donors. The study was designed to test whether signatures of past pathogen exposure could be identified by cataloging public T cell receptors. The T cell repertoires of 666 subjects were profiled by immunosequencing and related to cytomegalovirus serostatus. Along with the roughly 670-subject first cohort, a separate validation cohort of over 90 different subjects was used. To predict cytomegalovirus infection status, the study combined high-throughput TCR immunosequencing, statistical association of individual TCRs with disease status, and machine learning. To study patterns of TCR occurrence, a later analysis re-analyzed previously published TCR beta repertoires from 666 donors and added high-resolution HLA genotyping. Rather than using new phenotypic data, the later analysis identified candidate immune exposures from TCR beta sequences and from how often those sequences occurred across donors. In an earlier analysis of 500 to 650 of the donors, high-throughput TCR beta sequencing was used to judge whether each TCR beta V gene segment behaved as functional or pseudogenic. Donor age, sex, ethnicity and CMV serostatus were compiled alongside the repertoire data. Genome-wide SNP genotypes for about 65% of the roughly 700 donors were used in a later genetic analysis, which treated that subset as a discovery cohort. All discovery cohort repertoires had been generated using a single sequencing platform. Class I and class II HLA loci were covered by the typing at four-digit resolution. Typing coverage varied by locus: roughly 629-640 donors for A, B, C, DRB1 and DQB1; about 520 for DQA1; 606 for DPA1; under 490 for DPB1. Four or five DR-DQ haplotypes were handled as single units for association and clustering because linkage in the cohort was strong. Among 398 genotyped donors of the cohort, an average of roughly 240,000 unique TCR beta nucleotide sequences were sequenced per donor, roughly 18% of them non-productive. General conclusions and limits of the study: In vitro tests confirmed that a few of the cytomegalovirus-associated TCR beta chains recognize cytomegalovirus antigens. A total of around 150 TCR beta chains were listed by the study as associated with cytomegalovirus. Because the 87-base-pair reads could not distinguish some IMGT-functional V segments, including TRBV6-2 and TRBV6-3, those segments were excluded. In a later analysis, the rate of TCR association differed among HLA loci, with DRB1 alleles having the most associated TCRs and HLA-C alleles having the fewest. A further reported finding was that TCR beta sequences accurately predicted the HLA-A and HLA-B alleles for most subjects in the first cohort. In a later analysis, HLA-associated TCR beta chains showed more clonal expansion and lower generation probabilities than non-associated chains that were equally common. A later genetic analysis associated a missense DCLRE1C variant with V-gene and J-gene trimming of TCR beta chains, and an independent cohort replicated the association. When HLA alleles, especially DR and DQ, strongly co-occurred, TCR associations were difficult to assign to individual alleles. Sequencing depth was assumed to be roughly uniform across donors in the presence/absence analyses, though that assumption may not hold. According to a later analysis, most CMV-associated TCR beta chains appeared to be HLA-restricted, and the HLA associations seemed to be driven largely by CMV exposure. The sequencing pipeline was judged likely to have produced a cluster of highly shared sequence variants as a technical artifact. In a later genetic analysis, fewer N-insertions in productive TCRs were reported among donors in an Asian-associated ancestry cluster than the roughly 700-donor mean. The cohort was sequenced for TCR beta chains only, and without alpha or paired-chain data the features that could be detected were limited. CMV serostatus was the only immune exposure information available for the cohort. Cytomegalovirus status was reported to be diagnosed by the classifier with high specificity and sensitivity in both the original and validation cohorts. In an earlier analysis of roughly 500 of the donors, most TCR beta V segments appeared in productive rearrangements about 87% or about 30% of the time, broadly matching IMGT annotations. According to a later analysis, parvovirus B19, influenza, CMV and Epstein-Barr virus appeared linked to several top co-occurrence clusters. The earlier analysis of approximately 590 of the donors excluded about 16 rarely observed V segments, including chromosome 9 orphons, because counts were too low. Because HLA typing was unavailable for some donors at each locus, only the typed subset was used in association tests. Correlated functional status among segregating V segments might reflect linkage disequilibrium, but an unknown experimental factor could not be ruled out. Most TCR sequences were seen in very few donors, while some public TCRs were found in many individuals. The authors suggested that the approach could potentially be extended to other disease states and immunological phenotypes. In a later analysis, around 17,000 TCR beta sequences were associated with specific HLA alleles at a false discovery rate of 0.05.

For CDR1 and CDR2, the germline V gene (reference sequence) lists SEHNR and FQNEAQ. From V the trimming removes 5 bases and from J it removes 6 bases, while the gene matches leave 9 bases of the junction unaccounted for. The CDR3 contains 14 residues, cysteine and phenylalanine counted. The DNA shown is the 42-base CDR3, in frame from base 1. The cohort consisted of 650 to 850 healthy bone marrow donors. All cohort members were sampled while nominally healthy, although unrecorded immune exposures were likely present. The donor was CMV seronegative and was included in the group of a few hundred seronegative cohort members. A peripheral blood sample was provided by each donor, and peripheral blood mononuclear cells were used for TCR beta sequencing. The Qiagen DNeasy Blood Extraction Kit was used to extract genomic DNA from the blood cell samples. Receptor libraries were prepared by the immunoSEQ multiplex PCR assay. The multiplex PCR relied on a mix of 60 forward primers for TCR Vbeta segments and 13 reverse primers for TCR Jbeta segments. The CDR3 region of rearranged TCR beta genes was amplified from genomic DNA with a multiplex PCR assay. Amplified TCR beta libraries were sequenced as 87-base-pair reads on the Illumina HiSeq System. On the study's bioinformatics: Across the roughly 670 repertoires, a later analysis counted 78 million or so unique TCR beta chains, 9.5 million to 12 million of which were shared by at least two donors. A nearest-neighbor algorithm error-corrected the raw reads and collapsed the reads into unique sequences, merging closely related sequences to remove PCR and sequencing errors. Alignment of CDR3 sequences to IMGT reference sequences was used to assign V, D and J gene segments. For a sequence to be retained, a match of at least six nucleotides to both a V gene segment and a J gene segment was required. Rearrangements were called productive when the CDR3 lacked stop codons and stayed in frame with V and J; all others were non-productive. CDR3 was defined by IMGT convention, running from the second conserved V-encoded cysteine to the conserved J-encoded phenylalanine. In an earlier analysis of roughly 580 of the donors, sequences lacking an unambiguous match to a single V gene segment were excluded. In an earlier analysis of almost 600 of the donors, a V segment was called functional when productive rearrangements were above 56.7%, and segregating when the standard deviation between donors exceeded 5%. A statistical classification framework was developed to diagnose cytomegalovirus status using the catalog of TCR beta chain sequences. In a later analysis, V and J genes were assigned by comparing TCR nucleotide sequences against IMGT/GENE-DB human TR gene sequences. A later analysis assigned CDR3 sequences and most-parsimonious VDJ recombination scenarios with the TCRdist pipeline. A later analysis defined each TCR beta chain by its CDR3 amino acid sequence plus V-gene family, and excluded reads lacking a unique V-gene family. To address suspected cross-contamination and a sequencing artifact, a later analysis removed 550 to 750 highly shared, low-generation-probability nucleotide sequences. In a later analysis, a clonal expansion index for each public chain was calculated from normalized within-repertoire ranks of inferred template counts. In a later analysis, generation probabilities were computed using a VDJ recombination model fitted to out-of-frame rearrangements, and the results were checked against IGoR. Hypergeometric tests were used in a later analysis to score TCR-TCR, TCR-HLA and TCR-CMV co-occurrence, with a repertoire-size bias correction applied to the TCR pairs. To estimate false discovery rates, a later analysis permuted the HLA or CMV assignments 20 times. A later analysis grouped co-occurring TCRs with DBSCAN, adding TCRdist sequence similarity when clustering within HLA-allele-positive subsets. Repertoires with fewer than 30,000 or more than 120,000 public chains were left out of co-occurrence clustering, as were four to six repertoires with anomalous nucleotide sharing. Not all clones reach the TCRdb copy of this immuneACCESS table, which keeps in-frame sequences only. Checked studies attribute under half of the gap to unresolved V genes and leave the rest unexplained. Clone size and the V and J calls come from that table; the DNA yielded D and trimming. In this sample's table one finds around 50,000 clones. 2% to 2.5% of the sample is held by the ten biggest clonotypes.

For this clone: Its target antigen remains unknown.

The specimen was PBMCs. The rearrangement joined TRBV7-9 to TRBJ1-1; 7 nucleotides in the junction match TRBD1. This receptor was identified in a woman aged 40 to 49 in good health and CMV-seronegative. The bases are TGTGCCAGCAGCCCCGACAGGGACGGGGCTGAAGCTTTCTTT. Its product reads: CASSPDRDGAEAFF.